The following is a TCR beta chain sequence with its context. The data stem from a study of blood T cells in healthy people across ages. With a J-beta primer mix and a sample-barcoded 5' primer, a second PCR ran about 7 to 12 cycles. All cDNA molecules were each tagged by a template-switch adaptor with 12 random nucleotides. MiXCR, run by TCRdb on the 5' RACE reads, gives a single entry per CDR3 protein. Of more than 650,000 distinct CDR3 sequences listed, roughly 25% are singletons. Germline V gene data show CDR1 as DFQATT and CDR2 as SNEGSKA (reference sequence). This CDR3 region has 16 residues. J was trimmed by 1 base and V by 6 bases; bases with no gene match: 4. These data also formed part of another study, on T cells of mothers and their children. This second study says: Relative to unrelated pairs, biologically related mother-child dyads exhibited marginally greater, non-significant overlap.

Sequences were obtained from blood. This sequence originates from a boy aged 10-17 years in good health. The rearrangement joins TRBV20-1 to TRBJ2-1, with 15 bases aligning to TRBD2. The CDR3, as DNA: TGCAGTGCCGCCGGGACTAGCGGGGGGTCCTACAATGAGCAGTTCTTC. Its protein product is CSAAGTSGGSYNEQFF.